The present TCR beta chain was sequenced within a study of shared clonotypes between healthy human individuals. Study in general: CD4 naive and memory got three plates each, CD8 naive two, CD8 memory one.

General study points: An anticipated effect of sequencing depth on clonotype sharing among donors was recognized.

This CDR3 is 16 amino acids long. The germline V gene has CDR1 LNHDA and CDR2 SQIVND (reference sequence). Trimming took 7 bases from V and 0 from J, leaving 16 bases between them. Here immunoSEQ multiplex PCR was the method, and the copy in TCRdb shows in-frame clones only, minus some. The data show around 700,000 clones, with approximately 75% seen just once and approximately 1.8% held by the top ten. This clone was found once. Its antigen is currently unknown. Sequencing was performed on memory CD4+ T cells sorted from blood. Sample subset: CD45RA-negative fraction. This chain links TRBV19 with TRBJ1-3; D is uncertain. The receptor comes from a woman younger than 45 in good health. The CDR3 loop reads CASTLIGPASGNTIYF. The CDR3 DNA reads as TGTGCCAGTACCCTCATTGGACCCGCCTCTGGAAACACCATATATTTT.